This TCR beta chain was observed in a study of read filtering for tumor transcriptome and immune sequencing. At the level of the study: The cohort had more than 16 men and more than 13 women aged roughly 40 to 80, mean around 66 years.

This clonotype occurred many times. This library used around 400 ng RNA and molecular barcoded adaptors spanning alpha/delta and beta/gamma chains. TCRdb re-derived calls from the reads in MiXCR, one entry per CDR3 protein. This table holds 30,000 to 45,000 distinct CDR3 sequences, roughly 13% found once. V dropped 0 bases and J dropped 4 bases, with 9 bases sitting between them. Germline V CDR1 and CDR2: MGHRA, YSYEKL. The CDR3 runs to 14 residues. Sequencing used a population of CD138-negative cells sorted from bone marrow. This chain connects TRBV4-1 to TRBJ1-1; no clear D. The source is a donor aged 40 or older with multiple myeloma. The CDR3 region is CASSQDLRGTEAFF. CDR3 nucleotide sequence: TGCGCCAGCAGCCAAGATCTAAGAGGCACTGAAGCTTTCTTT.